This entry concerns a single T cell receptor (beta chain). Its cognate antigen has yet to be identified. No clone much larger than this one lies a single base away; base qualities are absent. The data originate from a study of blood T cell repertoires in COVID-19 (dated by TCRdb to the early 2020s). Looking at the study overall: Samples from collaborators originated in the United States, Italy and Spain and spanned both the acute and convalescent phases of COVID-19. The sample metadata nearly always contained a de-identified subject ID, COVID-19 status, age in years and sex. The prospective study material was composed of cDNA or gDNA derived from T cells, B-cell-depleted T cells, or PBMCs. Where available, HLA class I and class II types were obtained from metadata supplied by the sample provider rather than from assay-based typing. Subjects who had been exposed to COVID-19, were actively infected with it, or had recovered from it provided the deeply sampled blood TCRbeta repertoires that made up the dataset. Samples came from the ongoing ImmuneRACE study (first 160 participants) plus 1,254 subjects from 6 global collaborators. The repertoires were released in a freely available public database meant as a resource for research on the immune response to SARS-CoV-2. Here is what the overall study found, with its caveats: Clinical and demographic metadata were provided uncurated, with the amount varying by source and participant.

TCRbeta CDR3 regions were amplified from genomic DNA using the immunoSEQ Assay, a bias-controlled multiplex PCR. The study's processing was this. The number of nucleated cells in each sample was estimated by amplification of reference gene primers within the assay. Sequence reads were collapsed and filtered to measure the absolute abundance of every unique TCRbeta CDR3 rearrangement. For each sample, productive Simpson clonality was calculated by taking the square root of Simpson's diversity index across productive rearrangements. TCRdb holds this immuneACCESS table with in-frame rearrangements only. Some clones are missing; in checked studies, unresolved V genes explain under half, and the rest has no known cause. V and J calls and clone size come straight from that table; D and trimming were deduced from the DNA. This sample holds about 210,000 clones; roughly 88% were observed only once. The top ten clones comprise roughly 8.7% of the sample.

Each collaborating institution followed its own protocols to collect whole blood in K2EDTA tubes. For TCRbeta analysis, collaborator samples were shipped as frozen whole blood, as isolated PBMCs, or as DNA extracted from either sample type. V loses 4 bases at its end and J loses 0 bases; junction bases beyond the gene matches: 5. The cysteine opens and the phenylalanine closes a CDR3 of 18 amino acids. The sequence is cut down to CDR3 DNA, 54 bases in frame from base 1. Sequences SGHDN (CDR1) and FVKESK (CDR2) are obtained from the germline V gene. This sequence uses TRBV14 and TRBJ2-1; 14 bases in between match TRBD2. This clonotype originated in a man aged 45-60 years with active or convalescent COVID-19. Sequencing used peripheral blood. This receptor has the CDR3 CASSRRTSGRSSYNEQFF. The nucleotide sequence reads as follows: TGTGCCAGCAGCCGACGGACTAGCGGGAGGAGCTCCTACAATGAGCAGTTCTTC. Full variable domain (CDR3 extended with the reference TRBV14 and TRBJ2-1 proteins): EAGVTQFPSHSVIEKGQTVTLRCDPISGHDNLYWYRRVMGKEIKFLLHFVKESKQDESGMPNNRFLAERTGGTYSTLKVQPAELEDSGVYFCASSRRTSGRSSYNEQFFGPGTRLTVL.